The entry below describes one T cell receptor (beta chain). Antigen unknown. This sample is drawn from a study of cytomegalovirus exposure and HLA in healthy donors. Study results and caveats: In most subjects, TCR beta sequences reportedly gave accurate predictions of HLA-A and HLA-B alleles.

Per germline, CDR1 SNHLY and CDR2 FYNNEI. This CDR3 spans 14 amino acids. V lost 5 bases to trimming and J lost 3 bases, with 14 bases between them. Both 60 Vbeta primers and 13 Jbeta primers went into the PCR. This table comes from immunoSEQ multiplex PCR, and its TCRdb copy is limited to in-frame clones, with some not included. The table lists about 160,000 clones, just under 80% of them singletons. Material for sequencing was PBMCs. This chain links TRBV2 with TRBJ2-7, with TRBD1 as a possible D gene (6 bases). The origin of this receptor is a man in his thirties or forties in good health and CMV-seronegative. CDR3 nucleotides: TGTGCCAGCAGTTCGGACAGACTCCTCTACGAGCAGTACTTC. The encoded protein is CASSSDRLLYEQYF.